This TCR beta chain was recovered during a study of blood T cell repertoires in COVID-19. Study-level information: T cells, B-cell-depleted T cells, or PBMCs provided the cDNA or gDNA that served as material.

The assay was immunoSEQ multiplex PCR, and TCRdb's table has in-frame clones only and misses some. The sample contains 130,000 to 150,000 clones, about four fifths of which appear only once. The ends lost 0 bases at V and 7 bases at J; junction bases unmatched: 4. Germline V gene sequence: CDR1 GTSNPN, CDR2 SVGIG (reference sequence). The CDR3 has 15 residues. Specimen: peripheral blood. This chain uses TRBV30 with TRBJ1-6, with TRBD1 matching over 9 bases. The receptor was isolated from a human donor with acute or convalescent COVID-19. The donor label of this sample is uncertain. The CDR3 coding sequence is TGTGCCTGGAGTGTACTGGGGACAGGGAATTCACCCCTCCACTTT. The encoded protein is CAWSVLGTGNSPLHF. The whole variable domain, filled in from reference TRBV30 and TRBJ1-6, reads SQTIHQWPATLVQPVGSPLSLECTVEGTSNPNLYWYRQAAGRGLQLLFYSVGIGQISSEVPQNLSASRPQDRQFILSSKKLLLSDSGFYLCAWSVLGTGNSPLHFGNGTRLTVT.